One and the same sample provided the 8 T cell receptor beta chains below, sequenced in a study of cytomegalovirus exposure and HLA in healthy donors. The PCR had 60 Vbeta and 13 Jbeta primers. Assay used: immunoSEQ multiplex PCR; TCRdb lists only in-frame clones, some missing. The sample consists of approximately 40,000 clones, approximately 80% of them appearing once. Sequences were obtained from PBMCs. Source of these receptors: a woman aged 18-29 years in good health and CMV-seropositive.

The chain is built from TRBV27 and TRBJ1-1; no clear D gene. Germline assignment: CDR1 MNHEY and CDR2 SMNVEV (reference sequence). The CDR3 loop spans 13 amino acids. V was clipped by 10 bases and J by 7 bases, with 19 bases between them. CDR3 sequence: CATLWSRRVEAFF. The DNA of the CDR3 is TGTGCCACCTTGTGGTCTCGCCGGGTTGAAGCTTTCTTT.

V is TRBV19 and J is TRBJ1-1; 9 nucleotides line up with TRBD1. CDR1 and CDR2 from the germline V gene are LNHDA and SQIVND (reference sequence). The CDR3 spans 14 residues. V was pared by 6 bases and J by 1 base, with 3 bases of the junction left unmatched. This chain's CDR3 is CASRGDRANTEAFF. The DNA for the CDR3 is TGTGCCAGTAGGGGGGACAGGGCGAACACTGAAGCTTTCTTT.

This rearrangement joins TRBV19 to TRBJ2-2, with 14 bases aligning to TRBD2. The CDR3 sequence is 16 residues long. CDR1 and CDR2 from the germline V gene are LNHDA and SQIVND (reference sequence). Losses at the gene ends were 5 bases for V and 5 bases for J; bases not matched to a gene: 4. The DNA of the CDR3 is TGTGCCAGTAGTGGGACTAGCGGGAGTCAAACCGGGGAGCTGTTTTTT. Residues: CASSGTSGSQTGELFF.

This clone is a singleton in its sample. The gene calls are TRBV14 and TRBJ2-3; D not certain. The CDR3 has 14 amino acids. V lost 5 bases to trimming and J lost 5 bases, with 14 bases between them. CDR1 and CDR2 from the germline V gene are SGHDN and FVKESK. The CDR3: CASSTRLVIDTQYF. For the CDR3, the DNA is TGTGCCAGCAGCACCAGACTTGTTATAGATACGCAGTATTTT.

The chain couples TRBV23-1 to TRBJ2-7; 12 bases align to TRBD1. TRBV23-1 belongs to the ORF category, with a function that is uncertain. This CDR3 contains 16 residues. The junction had 7 bases not matched to a gene; V was cut back by 2 bases and J by 5 bases. The CDR3 bases are TGCGCCAGCAGTCAAACGGGACAGGGGGCTTTAAACGAGCAGTACTTC. It codes for CASSQTGQGALNEQYF.

The J gene is TRBJ2-2, the V gene TRBV19; maybe TRBD1 (6 bases). This CDR3 has 15 amino acids. Germline V CDR1 and CDR2: LNHDA, SQIVND (reference sequence). V was trimmed by 4 bases and J by 5 bases, leaving 14 bases between them. CDR3 DNA: TGTGCCAGTAGTAGCCCAGGGGATGGGACCGGGGAGCTGTTTTTT. This encodes CASSSPGDGTGELFF.

J is TRBJ2-7 and V is TRBV7-2; D may be TRBD2 (5 bases). V dropped 1 base and J dropped 2 bases, with 15 bases sitting between them. The length of the CDR3 is 16 residues. Germline V gene lookup returns CDR1 SGHTA and CDR2 FQGNSA. CDR3 in amino acids: CASSLVGGRAPYEQYF. The CDR3 DNA follows: TGTGCCAGCAGCTTAGTAGGCGGGCGGGCGCCCTACGAGCAGTACTTC.

This clone was found once. CDR3 sequence reads: CASSSRQGNTGELFF. The CDR3 nucleotides are TGTGCCAGCAGCTCCCGACAGGGTAACACCGGGGAGCTGTTTTTT. The chain combines TRBV5-6 with TRBJ2-2; TRBD1 agrees at 7 bases. Per germline, CDR1 SGHDT and CDR2 YYEEEE. The length of the CDR3 is 15 residues. V gave up 3 bases and J gave up 2 bases; unmatched junction bases: 4.